This record looks at one TCR beta chain sequence and its context. Its binding antigen is unknown. One base away there is no much larger clone; base qualities are not given. The data were taken from a study of CD8 T cells in ankylosing spondylitis (dated by TCRdb to the late 2010s). A note on the overall study: T cell receptor beta repertoires were profiled in healthy donors and ankylosing spondylitis patients so that disease-linked TCR variants could be found. Peripheral blood was sampled, and synovial fluid was also collected from ankylosing spondylitis patients. In total, the full study cohort was made up of some 110 healthy donors and 25 ankylosing spondylitis patients. What the work shows at the level of the full study, not this receptor alone: Some of the motif variants had been reported before in the synovial fluid and blood of reactive arthritis patients, a finding that suggests common disease-initiation mechanisms. According to the report, matched synovial fluid samples from ankylosing spondylitis patients were significantly enriched for the disease-linked clones. Blood from ankylosing spondylitis patients appeared to be characterized by a TCR beta motif composed of about eight highly homologous amino acid variants. In peripheral blood, the disease-linked clones were found at relatively low frequencies and had a CD8+ phenotype.

After removal of 1 base from V and 1 base from J, the junction retains 5 bases not matched to a gene. In the germline V gene, CDR1 corresponds to SGHDN and CDR2 to FVKESK. The CDR3 measures 16 amino acids from cysteine to phenylalanine. Only CDR3 DNA remains: 48 bases, in frame from the first base. The sequencer listed for this sample is Illumina HiSeq 2500. Quantitative 5'-RACE with molecular barcodes was the method used to prepare the TCR beta libraries. From the authors' description of their analysis: A new computational method based on a probabilistic model of VDJ rearrangement was used to identify disease-linked TCR variants. The raw public data were reprocessed by TCRdb itself: fastp quality trimming at Q25, MiXCR clonotype calling, in-frame beta chains only. Every entry covers one CDR3 protein and lists the most common genes and DNA from its rows. For this entry, the V and J calls and clone size follow TCRdb and not the study's own pipeline. Counted in this sample were approximately 300,000 distinct CDR3 sequences; around 8% of them appeared once. 13% to 15% of the sample is taken by the ten largest.

The source material was blood, either unsorted or a sorted T cell fraction (not recorded which). The rearranged chain carries TRBV14 and TRBJ2-3, and TRBD1 aligns with 7 junction nucleotides. The source is a male donor with ankylosing spondylitis. The CDR3 reads CASSQAGQKRTDTQYF. The DNA sequence reads TGTGCCAGCAGCCAAGCGGGACAGAAACGCACAGATACGCAGTATTTT.